This TCR beta chain was observed in a study of CD8 T cells in ankylosing spondylitis. This clonotype was recorded many times. Looked up from germline, CDR1 is MNHEY and CDR2 is SVGEGT. V was cut by 8 bases and J by 1 base, with 12 bases left in between. The CDR3 sequence is 14 residues long. TCRdb re-called the 5' RACE reads through MiXCR, storing one row per CDR3 protein. This sample carries more than 300,000 distinct CDR3 sequences, 11% of them seen once, and the ten largest clones take 9.1%. Material for sequencing was blood, either unsorted or a sorted T cell fraction (not recorded which). This clonotype originated in a female donor with ankylosing spondylitis or in good health (not recorded which). V and J are TRBV6-2 or TRBV6-3 and TRBJ2-1, with a tentative D call TRBD2 (6 bases). CDR3 nucleotides: TGTGCCAGCCTCCTAGGGAGGTCCTACAATGAGCAGTTCTTC. Amino acids: CASLLGRSYNEQFF.